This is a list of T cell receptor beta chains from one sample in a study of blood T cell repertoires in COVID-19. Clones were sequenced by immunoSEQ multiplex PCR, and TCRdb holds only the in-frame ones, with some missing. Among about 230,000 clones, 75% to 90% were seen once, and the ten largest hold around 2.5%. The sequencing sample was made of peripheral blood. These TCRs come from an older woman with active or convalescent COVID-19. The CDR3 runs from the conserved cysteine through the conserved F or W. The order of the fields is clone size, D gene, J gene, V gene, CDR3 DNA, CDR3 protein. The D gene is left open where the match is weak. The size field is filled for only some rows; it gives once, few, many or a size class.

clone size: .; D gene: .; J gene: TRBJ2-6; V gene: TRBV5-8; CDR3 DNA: TGTGCCAGCCTTAAATCTGGGGCCAACGTCCTGACTTTC; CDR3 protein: CASLKSGANVLTF
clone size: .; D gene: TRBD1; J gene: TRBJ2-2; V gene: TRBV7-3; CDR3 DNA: TGTGCCAGCAGCCGTTACGCTTGGACAGGGGAACGCGGGGAGCTGTTTTTT; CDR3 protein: CASSRYAWTGERGELFF
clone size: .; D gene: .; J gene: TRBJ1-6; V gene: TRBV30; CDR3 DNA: TGTGCCTGGAGAGAGCAGGGAAATTCACCCCTCCACTTT; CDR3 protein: CAWREQGNSPLHF
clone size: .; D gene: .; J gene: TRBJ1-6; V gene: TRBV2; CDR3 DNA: TGTGCCAGCCGTGGTGGGAGCTCCTATAATTCACCCCTCCACTTT; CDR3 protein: CASRGGSSYNSPLHF
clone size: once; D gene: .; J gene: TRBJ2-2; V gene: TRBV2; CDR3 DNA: TGTGCCAGCAGTGATCAGACAGTTAAGACCGGGGAGCTGTTTTTT; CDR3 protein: CASSDQTVKTGELFF
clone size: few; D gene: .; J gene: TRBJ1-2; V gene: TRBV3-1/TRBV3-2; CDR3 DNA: TGTGCCAGCAGCCAGAGCGGCTTCGGTCGGATCTATGGCTACACCTTC; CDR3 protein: CASSQSGFGRIYGYTF
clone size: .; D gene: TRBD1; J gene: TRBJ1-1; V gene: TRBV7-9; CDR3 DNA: TGTGCCAGCAGCTCAACCCGACAGGGGAACACTGAAGCTTTCTTT; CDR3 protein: CASSSTRQGNTEAFF
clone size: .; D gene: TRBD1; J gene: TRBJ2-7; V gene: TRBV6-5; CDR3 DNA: TGTGCCAGCAGTTACGCACACACAGGGGGCTACGAGCAGTACTTC; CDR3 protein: CASSYAHTGGYEQYF
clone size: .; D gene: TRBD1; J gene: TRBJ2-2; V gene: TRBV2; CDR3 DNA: TGTGCCAGCGCCGGGACAGGGGATACCGGGGAGCTGTTTTTT; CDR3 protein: CASAGTGDTGELFF
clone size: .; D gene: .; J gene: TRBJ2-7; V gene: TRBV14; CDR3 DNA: TGTGCCAGCAGCCAAACAGAATTATCCGTCAACGAGCAGTACTTC; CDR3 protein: CASSQTELSVNEQYF
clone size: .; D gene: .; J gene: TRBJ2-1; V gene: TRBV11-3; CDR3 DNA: TGTGCCAGCAGCTTAGGTGCGGAGTACAATGAGCAGTTCTTC; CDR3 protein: CASSLGAEYNEQFF
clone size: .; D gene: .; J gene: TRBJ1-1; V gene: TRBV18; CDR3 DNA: TGTGCCAGCTCACCACAACAGGGCAGCACGAACACTGAAGCTTTCTTT; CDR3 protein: CASSPQQGSTNTEAFF
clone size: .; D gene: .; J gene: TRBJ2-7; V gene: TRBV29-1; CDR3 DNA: TGCAGCGGCGGATCTCCGGGACACGGGTCCTACGAGCAGTACTTC; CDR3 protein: CSGGSPGHGSYEQYF
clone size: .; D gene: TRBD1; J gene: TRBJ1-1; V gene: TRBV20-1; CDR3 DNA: TGCAGTGCGGACAGGTACACTGAAGCTTTCTTT; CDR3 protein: CSADRYTEAFF
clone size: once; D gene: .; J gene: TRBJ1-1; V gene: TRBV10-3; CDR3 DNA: TGTGCCATCAGTGAGTCGCGAACTGCGAACACTGAAGCTTTCTTT; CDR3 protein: CAISESRTANTEAFF
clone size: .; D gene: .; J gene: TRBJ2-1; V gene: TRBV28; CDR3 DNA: TGTGCCAGCAGTCTGCCCGACAGGTACAGGAATGAGCAGTTCTTC; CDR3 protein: CASSLPDRYRNEQFF
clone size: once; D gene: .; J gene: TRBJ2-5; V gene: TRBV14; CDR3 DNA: TGTGCCAGCAGCCGTCCCGGGACATTGCGGGGGCCGCGCGGGACGTGGGAGACCCAGTACTTC; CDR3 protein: CASSRPGTLRGPRGTWETQYF
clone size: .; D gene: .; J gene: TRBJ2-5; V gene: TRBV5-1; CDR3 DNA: TGCGCCAGCAGCTTCATTGACTTTCAAGAGACCCAGTACTTC; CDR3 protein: CASSFIDFQETQYF
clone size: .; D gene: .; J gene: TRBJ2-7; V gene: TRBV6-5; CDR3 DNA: TGTGCCAGCAGTTACACAAACATGGAGGCCTACGAGCAGTACTTC; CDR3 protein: CASSYTNMEAYEQYF
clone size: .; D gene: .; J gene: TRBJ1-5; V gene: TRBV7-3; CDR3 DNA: TGTGCCAGCAGCTCCTACTTCTATCAGCCCCAGCATTTT; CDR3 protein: CASSSYFYQPQHF
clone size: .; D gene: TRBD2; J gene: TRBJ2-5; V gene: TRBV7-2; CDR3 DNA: TGTGCCAGCAGCTTTGGGCTAGCGGGGGGGGAGACCCAGTACTTC; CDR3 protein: CASSFGLAGGETQYF
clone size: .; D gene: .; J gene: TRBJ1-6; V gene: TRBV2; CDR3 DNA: TGTGCCAGCAGTGGGGTCGAGCGACTAGGGTCACCCCTCCACTTT; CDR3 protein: CASSGVERLGSPLHF
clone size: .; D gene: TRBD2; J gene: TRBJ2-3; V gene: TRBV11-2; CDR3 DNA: TGTGCCAGCAGCTTAGATACTAGCGGGGGCGGGGATACGCAGTATTTT; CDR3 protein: CASSLDTSGGGDTQYF
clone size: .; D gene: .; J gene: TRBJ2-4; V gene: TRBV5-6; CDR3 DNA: TGTGCCAGCAGCTTGGCGGGGTCAGAAAACATTCAGTACTTC; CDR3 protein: CASSLAGSENIQYF
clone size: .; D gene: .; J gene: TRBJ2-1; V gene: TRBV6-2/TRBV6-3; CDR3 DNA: TGTGCCAGCAGTTACTCGCACGGGGGCTCCTACAATGAGCAGTTCTTC; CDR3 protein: CASSYSHGGSYNEQFF
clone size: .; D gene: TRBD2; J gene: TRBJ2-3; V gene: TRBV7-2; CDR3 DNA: TGTGCCAGCAGCTTACTAGCGGGATCCCCCACAGATACGCAGTATTTT; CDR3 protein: CASSLLAGSPTDTQYF
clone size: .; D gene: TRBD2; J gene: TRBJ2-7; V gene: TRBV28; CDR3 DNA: TGTGCCAGCAGTTCATCCGGGACTAGCGGGAGCGAGCAGTACTTC; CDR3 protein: CASSSSGTSGSEQYF
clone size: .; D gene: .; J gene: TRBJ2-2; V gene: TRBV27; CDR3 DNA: TGTGCCAGCAGCTACCAAAACGGGTACGGGGAGCTGTTTTTT; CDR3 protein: CASSYQNGYGELFF
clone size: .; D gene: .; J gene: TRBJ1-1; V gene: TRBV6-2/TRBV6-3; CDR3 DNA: TGTGCCAGCAGTTACCAACGGGGAGGTGGAGCTTTCTTT; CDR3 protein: CASSYQRGGGAFF
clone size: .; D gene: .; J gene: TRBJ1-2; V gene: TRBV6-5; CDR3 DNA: TGTGCCAGCAGCTCCAACAGGGTTTATGGCTACACCTTC; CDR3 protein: CASSSNRVYGYTF
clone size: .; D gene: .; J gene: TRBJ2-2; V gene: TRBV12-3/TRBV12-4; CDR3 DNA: TGTGCCAGCAGCCCGGGGAACGGGGAGCTGTTTTTT; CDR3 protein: CASSPGNGELFF
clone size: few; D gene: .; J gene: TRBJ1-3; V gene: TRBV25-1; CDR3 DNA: TGTGCCAGCAGTGAGGCAGGGGCGGGAAACACCATATATTTT; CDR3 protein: CASSEAGAGNTIYF
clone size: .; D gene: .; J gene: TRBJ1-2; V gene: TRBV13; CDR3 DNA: TGTGCCAGCAGCTTAGGGTCCGACAGAGAGTATGGCTACACCTTC; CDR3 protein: CASSLGSDREYGYTF
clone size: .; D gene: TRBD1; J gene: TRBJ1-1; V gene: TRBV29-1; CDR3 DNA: TGCAGCGTCACGGGACAGAGCCGCACTGAAGCTTTCTTT; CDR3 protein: CSVTGQSRTEAFF
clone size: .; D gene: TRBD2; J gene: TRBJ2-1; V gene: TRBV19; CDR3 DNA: TGTGCCAGTAGTCAATCTAGCGGGAGCTACAATGAGCAGTTCTTC; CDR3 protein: CASSQSSGSYNEQFF
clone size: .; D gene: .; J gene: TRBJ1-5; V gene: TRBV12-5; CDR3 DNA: TGTGCTAGTGGTTTAGGTCGCCCTAGGTATCAGCCCCAGCATTTT; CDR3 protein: CASGLGRPRYQPQHF
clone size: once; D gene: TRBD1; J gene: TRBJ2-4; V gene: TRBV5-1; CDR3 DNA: TGCGCCAGCAGCTGGACAGGTTGGGAAAACATTCAGTACTTC; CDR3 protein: CASSWTGWENIQYF
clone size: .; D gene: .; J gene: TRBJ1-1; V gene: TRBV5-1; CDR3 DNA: TGCGCCAGCAGCTTGGACAGACCGGACACTGAAGCTTTCTTT; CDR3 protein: CASSLDRPDTEAFF
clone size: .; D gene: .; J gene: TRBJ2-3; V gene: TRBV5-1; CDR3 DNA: TGCGCCAGCAGCTTAATTTTAGGAGGGCCGGATACGCAGTATTTT; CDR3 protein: CASSLILGGPDTQYF
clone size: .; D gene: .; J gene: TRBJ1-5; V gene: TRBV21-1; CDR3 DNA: TGTGCCAGCAGCCTGCGGGTACAAGGACGGATCAATCAGCCCCAGCATTTT; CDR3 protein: CASSLRVQGRINQPQHF
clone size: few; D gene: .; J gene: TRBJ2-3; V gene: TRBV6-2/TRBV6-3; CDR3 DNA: TGTGCCAGCACCCCCTACTGGCAGGGCCAGAACTCAGATACGCAGTATTTT; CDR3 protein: CASTPYWQGQNSDTQYF
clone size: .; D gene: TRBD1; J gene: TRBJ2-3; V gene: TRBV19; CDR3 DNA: TGTGCCAGTAACTCATACAGGGGCCCCACAGATACGCAGTATTTT; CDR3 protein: CASNSYRGPTDTQYF
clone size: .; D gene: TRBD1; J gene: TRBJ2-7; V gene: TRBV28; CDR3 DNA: TGTGCCAGCAGTTCGAAGGTCGGACAGGGTCTTAGGGCCTACGAGCAGTACTTC; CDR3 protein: CASSSKVGQGLRAYEQYF
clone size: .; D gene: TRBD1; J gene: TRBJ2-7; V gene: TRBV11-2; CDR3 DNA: TGTGCCAGCAGGGGACAGTACGAGCAGTACTTC; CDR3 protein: CASRGQYEQYF
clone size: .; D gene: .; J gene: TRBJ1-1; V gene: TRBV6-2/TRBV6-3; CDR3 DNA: TGTGCCAGCAGCTTAGGAGGGGTGAATGGTAACACTGAAGCTTTCTTT; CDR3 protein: CASSLGGVNGNTEAFF
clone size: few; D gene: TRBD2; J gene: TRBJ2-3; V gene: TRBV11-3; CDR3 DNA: TGTGCCAGCAGCAAACGGACGATAGGTCCGGGGGGGTTAGATACGCAGTATTTT; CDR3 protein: CASSKRTIGPGGLDTQYF
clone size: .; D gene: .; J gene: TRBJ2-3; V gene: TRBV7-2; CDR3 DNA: TGTGCCAGCAGCTTAGCACTCACGGGGGGCGCGGGCACAGATACGCAGTATTTT; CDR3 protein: CASSLALTGGAGTDTQYF
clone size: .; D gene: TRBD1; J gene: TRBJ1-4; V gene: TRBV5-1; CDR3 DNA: TGCGCCAGCAGCCCGGGGACAGGTGCTGAAAAACTGTTTTTT; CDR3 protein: CASSPGTGAEKLFF
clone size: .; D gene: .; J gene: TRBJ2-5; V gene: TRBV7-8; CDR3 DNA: TGTGCCAGCAGCCGAGGGCCTCAAGAGACCCAGTACTTC; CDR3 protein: CASSRGPQETQYF
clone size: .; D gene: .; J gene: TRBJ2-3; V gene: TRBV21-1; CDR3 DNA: TGTGCCAGCAGCAGACTAGCGGGCACAGATACGCAGTATTTT; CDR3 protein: CASSRLAGTDTQYF
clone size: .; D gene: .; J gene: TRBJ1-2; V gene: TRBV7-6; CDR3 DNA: TGTGCCAGCAGCCCTGGACAGTCTGCTGGCTACACCTTC; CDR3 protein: CASSPGQSAGYTF
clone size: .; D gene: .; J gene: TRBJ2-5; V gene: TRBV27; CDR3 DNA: TGTGCCAGCAGTTTATGGCAGGGCCCCCAAGAGACCCAGTACTTC; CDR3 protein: CASSLWQGPQETQYF
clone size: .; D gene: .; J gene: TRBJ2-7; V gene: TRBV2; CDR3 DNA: TGTGCCAGCAGCCCCAACAGGGATATCTCCTACGAGCAGTACTTC; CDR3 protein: CASSPNRDISYEQYF
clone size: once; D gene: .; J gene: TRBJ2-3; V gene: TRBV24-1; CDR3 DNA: TGTGCCACCAGTGATTGGCGGGCGGGCACAGATACGCAGTATTTT; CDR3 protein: CATSDWRAGTDTQYF